The clone carrying this TCR beta chain was seen only once. Its cognate antigen is unknown. TCRdb's copy holds only in-frame clones and misses some; the assay was immunoSEQ multiplex PCR. The repertoire includes about 120,000 clones, 90% to 95% of them detected once, and 4% to 6% sits in the top ten. Whether given at about 4 or about 12 weeks, second doses were pooled. This entry belongs to a study of T cell responses to AZD1222 COVID-19 vaccine. Trimming cost V 4 bases and J 6 bases, with 14 bases left between them. This CDR3 has 14 amino acids. CDR1 MNHEY and CDR2 SVGAGI come from the germline V gene. Study-level findings and limits: After two AZD1222 doses, spike-specific TCR breadth and depth rose versus day 0. Just a handful of people given AZD1222 tested seropositive at baseline. Along spike, vaccine-associated CD4 TCRs were found throughout, with dominance at 160-218 and 743-854.

This specimen was peripheral blood, taken 28 days after the second AZD1222 dose. This rearrangement joins TRBV6-5 to TRBJ2-3; a possible D gene is TRBD2 (5 bases). The receptor's source is an adult who received the AZD1222 COVID-19 vaccine. The DNA for the CDR3 is TGTGCCAGCAGTTGGTCCGGACTTTTGGATACGCAGTATTTT. Amino acid sequence: CASSWSGLLDTQYF.